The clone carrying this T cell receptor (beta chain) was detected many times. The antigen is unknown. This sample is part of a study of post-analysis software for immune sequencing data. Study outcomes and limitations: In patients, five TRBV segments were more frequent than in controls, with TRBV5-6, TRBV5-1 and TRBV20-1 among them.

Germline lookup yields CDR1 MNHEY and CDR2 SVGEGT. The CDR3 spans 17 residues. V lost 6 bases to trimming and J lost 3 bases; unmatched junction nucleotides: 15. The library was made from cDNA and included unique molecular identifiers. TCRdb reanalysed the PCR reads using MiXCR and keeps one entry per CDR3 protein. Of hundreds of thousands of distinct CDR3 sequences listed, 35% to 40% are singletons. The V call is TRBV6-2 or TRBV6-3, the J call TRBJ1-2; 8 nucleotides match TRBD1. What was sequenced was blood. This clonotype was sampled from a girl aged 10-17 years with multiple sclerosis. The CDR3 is CASSPGQGASFHYGYTF. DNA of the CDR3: TGTGCCAGCAGCCCCGGGCAGGGGGCATCGTTTCACTATGGCTACACCTTC.